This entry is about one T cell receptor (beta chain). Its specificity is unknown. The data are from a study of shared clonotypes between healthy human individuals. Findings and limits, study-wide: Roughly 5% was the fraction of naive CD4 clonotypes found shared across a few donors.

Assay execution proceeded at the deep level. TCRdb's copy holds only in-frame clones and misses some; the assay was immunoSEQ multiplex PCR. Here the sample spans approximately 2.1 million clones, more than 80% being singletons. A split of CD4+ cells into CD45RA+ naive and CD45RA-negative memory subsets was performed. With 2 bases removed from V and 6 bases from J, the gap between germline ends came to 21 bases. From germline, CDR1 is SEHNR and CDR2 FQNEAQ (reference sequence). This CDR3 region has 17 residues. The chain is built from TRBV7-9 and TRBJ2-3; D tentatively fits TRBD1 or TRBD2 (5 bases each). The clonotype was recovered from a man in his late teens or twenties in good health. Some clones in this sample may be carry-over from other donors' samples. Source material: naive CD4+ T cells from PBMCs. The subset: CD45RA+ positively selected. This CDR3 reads CASSLPTRGVDRDTQYF. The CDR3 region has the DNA TGTGCCAGCAGCTTACCTACGAGAGGGGTTGATAGGGATACGCAGTATTTT.